Following are 21 T cell receptor beta chains from one sample sequenced in a study of blood T cell repertoires in COVID-19. Produced via immunoSEQ multiplex PCR; TCRdb's table is partial and in-frame only. Of 180,000 or so clones listed, about 77% were seen once; the top ten hold 2.5% to 3%. Sequencing was performed on peripheral blood. The receptors come from an elderly woman with active or convalescent COVID-19.

The sample holds a few counts of this clone. The genes are TRBV20-1 and TRBJ2-2; possible D gene TRBD2, 5 bases. Germline V gives CDR1 DFQATT, CDR2 SNEGSKA (reference sequence). V lost 3 bases and J 7 bases, leaving 12 bases between the germline ends. This CDR3 comprises 13 residues. CDR3 loop: CSASYSGIGELFF. The DNA for the CDR3 is TGCAGTGCTAGTTATTCGGGGATCGGGGAGCTGTTTTTT.

This clone is a singleton in its sample. The chain carries TRBV5-4 and TRBJ1-3; D call uncertain. Germline-derived CDR1 and CDR2 are SGHNT and YYREEE (reference sequence). This CDR3 has 17 amino acids. Between the trimmed V and J ends, which lost 4 bases and 0 bases, there was a span of 17 bases. Here the CDR3 reads CASSLAEGFPSGNTIYF. The CDR3, as DNA: TGTGCCAGCAGCCTGGCGGAGGGCTTCCCCTCTGGAAACACCATATATTTT.

The V gene is TRBV2, the J gene TRBJ2-2; TRBD1 matches 10 bases. The junction had 4 bases not matched to a gene; V was cut back by 6 bases and J by 0 bases. Germline V CDR1 and CDR2: SNHLY, FYNNEI. The CDR3 sequence is 16 residues long. CDR3 in DNA: TGTGCCAGCAGCCAGGACAGGGGGACGAACACCGGGGAGCTGTTTTTT. Translated: CASSQDRGTNTGELFF.

The chain links TRBV27 to TRBJ1-2; D perhaps matches TRBD1 (5 bases). The V and J ends lost 1 base and 4 bases respectively, with 13 bases between them. The CDR3 runs 15 residues. Germline CDR1 is MNHEY and CDR2 is SMNVEV (reference sequence). CDR3 residues: CASSLLAGWAYGYTF. The CDR3 DNA follows: TGTGCCAGCAGTTTATTGGCAGGGTGGGCCTATGGCTACACCTTC.

CDR3 DNA sequence: TGCGCCAGCAGCCACGGGGGGGCAGATGGCTACACCTTC. Protein: CASSHGGADGYTF. V and J are TRBV4-1 and TRBJ1-2; tentative D call: TRBD1 (6 bases). The germline V and J ends were trimmed by 3 bases and 6 bases, with 11 bases remaining between them. The CDR3 runs to 13 residues. Germline CDR1 and CDR2: MGHRA and YSYEKL.

The DNA for the CDR3 is TGTGCCAGCAGCTTAGTTGGGACTAGCGGAAGCACAGATACGCAGTATTTT. Residues: CASSLVGTSGSTDTQYF. This rearrangement joins TRBV7-2 to TRBJ2-3; TRBD2 aligns across 11 bases. CDR1 and CDR2 (germline): SGHTA, FQGNSA. Trimming removed 1 base from V and 0 bases from J; junction bases left unmatched: 3. The CDR3 consists of 17 residues.

The V call is TRBV5-1, the J call TRBJ2-1; TRBD1 aligns across 9 bases. V was pared by 4 bases and J by 5 bases, with 10 bases of the junction left unmatched. The CDR3 is 16 residues long. CDR1 and CDR2 (germline): SGHRS, YFSETQ. The CDR3 protein is CASSAGYGQGHNEQFF. CDR3 bases: TGCGCCAGCAGCGCCGGTTACGGACAGGGGCACAATGAGCAGTTCTTC.

The rearrangement links TRBV2 to TRBJ1-2; possible D gene TRBD1, 5 bases. V was cut by 1 base and J by 4 bases, with 13 bases left in between. CDR1 SNHLY and CDR2 FYNNEI come from the germline V gene. The CDR3 extends over 15 amino acids. In nucleotides, the CDR3 is TGTGCCAGCAGTGAAGACAGGCCCCTCATCTATGGCTACACCTTC. Translating gives CASSEDRPLIYGYTF. The full variable domain, in which reference TRBV2 and TRBJ1-2 provide the parts outside the CDR3, is EPEVTQTPSHQVTQMGQEVILRCVPISNHLYFYWYRQILGQKVEFLVSFYNNEISEKSEIFDDQFSVERPDGSNFTLKIRSTKLEDSAMYFCASSEDRPLIYGYTFGSGTRLTVV.

The genes are TRBV10-1 and TRBJ2-5; no clear D. Germline CDR1 reads WNHNN; CDR2 reads SYGVQD (reference sequence). This CDR3 is 16 amino acids long. The ends were cut back, 0 bases at V and 1 base at J, with 12 bases in the middle. Here the CDR3 reads CASSESVRKSQETQYF. The CDR3 DNA reads as TGCGCCAGCAGTGAGTCCGTCAGAAAAAGCCAAGAGACCCAGTACTTC.

The genes are TRBV28 and TRBJ1-1; a possible D gene is TRBD1 (5 bases). The CDR3 spans 11 residues. Trimming took off 6 bases at V and 7 bases at J, with 9 bases between the two ends. CDR1 and CDR2 (germline): MDHEN, SYDVKM. The CDR3: CASSKGFEAFF. CDR3 DNA: TGTGCCAGCAGCAAGGGGTTTGAAGCTTTCTTT.

The genes are TRBV5-1 and TRBJ2-5; 13 nucleotides line up with TRBD2. The CDR3 extends over 16 amino acids. Germline CDR1 and CDR2: SGHRS and YFSETQ. V gave up 4 bases and J gave up 5 bases; unmatched junction bases: 8. CDR3 sequence: CASSTTTSGGQETQYF. The CDR3 DNA follows: TGCGCCAGCAGCACCACGACTAGCGGGGGGCAGGAGACCCAGTACTTC.

CDR3 residues: CASRDRLTEAFF. CDR3 DNA: TGTGCCAGCCGTGACAGGTTGACTGAAGCTTTCTTT. This chain uses TRBV18 with TRBJ1-1; a possible D gene is TRBD1 (6 bases). V lost 8 bases and J lost 5, with 12 bases in between. CDR1 and CDR2 (germline): KGHSH, LQKENI. The CDR3 contains 12 residues.

V is TRBV7-8 and J is TRBJ2-5; D is perhaps TRBD2 (5 bases). Germline lookup yields CDR1 SGHVS and CDR2 FQNEAQ. The CDR3 has 13 amino acids. Trimming left V 7 bases short and J 10 bases short, with 19 bases between. The CDR3 sequence is CASTIQTDGDQYF. For the CDR3, the DNA is TGTGCCAGCACCATACAGACCGACGGGGACCAGTACTTC. The complete variable domain, with remaining parts taken from reference TRBV7-8 and TRBJ2-5, reads GAGVSQSPRYKVAKRGQDVALRCDPISGHVSLFWYQQALGQGPEFLTYFQNEAQLDKSGLPSDRFFAERPEGSVSTLKIQRTQQEDSAVYLCASTIQTDGDQYFGPGTRLLVL.

The chain links TRBV29-1 to TRBJ2-1; unclear D gene. The CDR3 runs 13 residues. V was shortened by 6 bases and J by 2 bases, with 11 bases between the two germline ends. Germline assignment: CDR1 SQVTM and CDR2 ANQGSEA. The DNA of the CDR3 is TGCAGCGTGGAGCCACTTACCTACAATGAGCAGTTCTTC. Protein sequence: CSVEPLTYNEQFF.

This clone was observed once. CDR3 amino acids: CASSPGGARELKLFF. DNA of the CDR3: TGTGCCAGCAGCCCCGGGGGGGCCAGAGAATTAAAGCTGTTTTTT. The chain recombines TRBV7-2 with TRBJ1-4, with D possibly matching TRBD1 (6 bases). V dropped 5 bases and J dropped 14 bases, with 24 bases sitting between them. Germline lookup yields CDR1 SGHTA and CDR2 FQGNSA. This CDR3 comprises 15 residues.

This chain uses TRBV18 with TRBJ2-3; no firm D call. With 3 bases removed from V and 0 bases from J, the gap between germline ends came to 4 bases. The germline CDR1 and CDR2 sequences are KGHSH and LQKENI. This CDR3 has 13 amino acids. In DNA, the CDR3 is TGTGCCAGCTCACCCAGTAGCACAGATACGCAGTATTTT. This codes for CASSPSSTDTQYF.

The chain's CDR3 is CASLRAGGAGELFF. The CDR3 DNA follows: TGTGCCAGCCTAAGGGCGGGGGGGGCCGGGGAGCTGTTTTTT. V and J are TRBV6-5 and TRBJ2-2; 9 nucleotides match TRBD2. Germline loops: CDR1 MNHEY, CDR2 SVGAGI. This CDR3 has 14 residues. V was pared by 8 bases and J by 6 bases, with 7 bases of the junction left unmatched.

This clone was recorded only once. The CDR3 region has the DNA TGTGCCAGTAGTAAGACGCCGACTAGCGGGGCGACCTACGAGCAGTACTTC. The encoded protein is CASSKTPTSGATYEQYF. The chain links TRBV19 to TRBJ2-7; 11 bases fit TRBD2. Germline V CDR1 and CDR2: LNHDA, SQIVND (reference sequence). V dropped 4 bases and J dropped 2; count of bases not matched to a gene: 10. The CDR3 spans 17 residues.

This clone was recorded once. CDR3 bases: TGTGCCAGCAGCCCTGGCCTACAGGGGGCGACTTTCTTT. This encodes CASSPGLQGATFF. The chain has TRBV3-1 (or the pseudogene TRBV3-2) and TRBJ1-1; 9 nucleotides align to TRBD1. Germline V CDR1 and CDR2: LGHDT, YNNKEL (reference sequence). The junction had 9 bases not matched to a gene; V was cut back by 4 bases and J by 12 bases. This CDR3 spans 13 amino acids.

The gene calls are TRBV6-1 and TRBJ1-5; D is unclear. The V and J ends lost 2 bases and 0 bases respectively, with 11 bases between them. This CDR3 is 16 amino acids long. Germline-derived CDR1 and CDR2 are MNHNS and SASEGT. CDR3 nucleotide sequence: TGTGCCAGCAGTGAATTCGACTTTCCTAGCAATCAGCCCCAGCATTTT. As protein: CASSEFDFPSNQPQHF.

The V and J genes are TRBV6-2 or TRBV6-3 and TRBJ2-3; 11 nucleotides agree with TRBD2. V gave up 4 bases and J gave up 6 bases; unmatched junction bases: 9. Germline V lookup: CDR1 MNHEY, CDR2 SVGEGT. The CDR3 loop spans 16 amino acids. CDR3 nucleotide sequence: TGTGCCAGCAGTTCCCCCTTGACTAGCGGGGTTGATACGCAGTATTTT. Translating gives CASSSPLTSGVDTQYF.